These 28 T cell receptor beta chains came from one sample sequenced in a study of blood T cell repertoires in COVID-19. Measured with immunoSEQ multiplex PCR; TCRdb has only the in-frame clones, and not every one. The top ten hold about 4.2% of the sample, which has some 340,000 clones, 90% to 95% seen once. The sequencing sample was made of PBMCs or T cells enriched from blood (not recorded which). These receptor sequences come from a woman aged 25 to 39 who had been exposed to COVID-19.

CDR3 in DNA: TGCGCCAGCAGCTTGGTTGAGGGGAGGAATGGCTACACCTTC. Translation gives CASSLVEGRNGYTF. The V and J genes are TRBV5-1 and TRBJ1-2; weak D call: TRBD1 (5 bases). With 0 bases removed from V and 6 bases from J, the gap between germline ends came to 12 bases. Looked up from germline, CDR1 is SGHRS and CDR2 is YFSETQ. The CDR3 length is 14 residues.

V and J are TRBV12-3 or TRBV12-4 and TRBJ2-3; D might be TRBD2 (6 bases). The CDR3 sequence is 13 residues long. With 6 bases removed from V and 2 bases from J, the gap between germline ends came to 9 bases. CDR3 sequence reads: CASRSGYTDTQYF. In DNA form, the CDR3 reads TGTGCCAGCAGAAGCGGGTACACAGATACGCAGTATTTT.

The rearrangement links TRBV7-7 to TRBJ1-1; 7 bases agree with TRBD1. V shed 8 bases and J 2 bases; nucleotides not matched to a gene: 11. Germline CDR1 and CDR2: SSHAT and FNYEAQ (reference sequence). The CDR3 sequence is 15 residues long. The DNA for the CDR3 is TGTGCCAGCGAATCAGGACAGGACTATAACACTGAAGCTTTCTTT. As protein: CASESGQDYNTEAFF.

V and J are TRBV11-3 and TRBJ2-3; D may be TRBD1 (5 bases). Trimming shortened V by 4 bases and J by 3 bases, and 11 bases separated the two germline ends. In germline, CDR1 is SGHNT, CDR2 YENEEA. The CDR3 sequence is 14 residues long. CDR3 DNA: TGTGCCAGCAGCTCCGGACACTCAACAGATACGCAGTATTTT. Protein: CASSSGHSTDTQYF.

The J gene is TRBJ1-2, the V gene TRBV5-6; 8 nucleotides agree with TRBD1. The CDR3 length is 15 residues. Per the germline V gene, CDR1 is SGHDT and CDR2 is YYEEEE. With 4 bases clipped from V and 5 bases from J, the junction kept 10 bases outside the gene matches. The CDR3: CASSNYRDRTYGYTF. The CDR3 DNA reads as TGTGCCAGCAGCAATTACCGGGACAGGACTTATGGCTACACCTTC.

The sample holds one count of this clone. This rearrangement joins TRBV25-1 to TRBJ2-7, with a tentative D call TRBD1 (6 bases). Germline V gene lookup returns CDR1 MGHDK and CDR2 SYGVNS. The length of the CDR3 is 12 residues. Trimming removed 6 bases from V and 2 bases from J, with 8 bases in between. DNA for the CDR3: TGTGCCAGCAGGCAGGGGACCTACGAGCAGTACTTC. Translating it yields CASRQGTYEQYF.

This chain uses TRBV20-1 with TRBJ2-1, with TRBD2 matching 7 bases. V shed 1 base, J shed 9 bases, and the junction held 0 bases outside the gene matches. Per the germline V gene, CDR1 is DFQATT and CDR2 is SNEGSKA (reference sequence). The CDR3 sequence is 11 residues long. The CDR3 DNA sequence: TGCAGTGCTAGAGGCGGGGGTGAGCAGTTCTTC. Its protein product is CSARGGGEQFF.

J is TRBJ1-2 and V is TRBV7-2; TRBD1 agrees at 7 bases. The CDR3 loop spans 14 amino acids. V lost 8 bases and J lost 5; bases outside the gene matches: 11. Germline V lookup: CDR1 SGHTA, CDR2 FQGNSA. The CDR3: CASAGGQPLYGYTF. DNA of the CDR3: TGTGCCAGCGCAGGGGGACAGCCCTTATATGGCTACACCTTC.

DNA of the CDR3: TGTGCCAGTAGTATTTCAGGGGGCAGGGGGAATTCACCCCTCCACTTT. It yields the protein CASSISGGRGNSPLHF. The rearrangement joins TRBV19 to TRBJ1-6; 8 nucleotides align to TRBD1. CDR3 length: 16 residues. From germline, CDR1 is LNHDA and CDR2 SQIVND (reference sequence). V was pared by 3 bases and J by 7 bases, with 8 bases of the junction left unmatched.

This chain joins TRBV4-2 and TRBJ1-1, with D possibly being TRBD1 (5 bases). From germline, CDR1 is LGHNA and CDR2 YNFKEQ. V lost 0 bases and J 2 bases, leaving 10 bases between the germline ends. This CDR3 comprises 15 residues. CDR3 amino acids: CASSQEVRANTEAFF. In DNA, the CDR3 is TGTGCCAGCAGCCAAGAGGTCAGGGCCAACACTGAAGCTTTCTTT.

The chain has TRBV14 and TRBJ1-5; D uncertain. Germline CDR1 reads SGHDN; CDR2 reads FVKESK. The CDR3 spans 13 residues. V was shortened by 0 bases and J by 7 bases, with 7 bases between the two germline ends. CDR3 sequence (DNA): TGTGCCAGCAGCCAAGAAGGAGGACAGCCCCAGCATTTT. Translation: CASSQEGGQPQHF.

This sequence joins TRBV4-3 and TRBJ1-1, with D uncertain. Trimming left V 0 bases short and J 0 bases short, with 11 bases between. Germline CDR1 reads LGHNA; CDR2 reads YSLEER. CDR3 length: 16 amino acids. This CDR3 is CASSQDRRGMNTEAFF. Here the CDR3 DNA reads TGCGCCAGCAGCCAAGATAGGCGGGGAATGAACACTGAAGCTTTCTTT.

The rearrangement joins TRBV12-3 or TRBV12-4 to TRBJ1-5; D is unclear. V was clipped by 3 bases and J by 9 bases, with 9 bases between them. The CDR3 totals 12 residues. For the CDR3, the DNA is TGTGCCAGCAGTTTGACTCGGGGGCCCCAGCATTTT. Its protein product is CASSLTRGPQHF.

The rearrangement links TRBV6-2 or TRBV6-3 to TRBJ2-1; 9 positions match TRBD1. V was clipped by 5 bases and J by 8 bases; unmatched bases: 13. The CDR3 has 16 amino acids. The germline V gene has CDR1 MNHEY and CDR2 SVGEGT. CDR3 protein: CASSNVPGQGQDEQFF. In nucleotides, the CDR3 is TGTGCCAGCAGTAACGTTCCGGGACAGGGACAGGATGAGCAGTTCTTC.

This chain joins TRBV6-5 and TRBJ1-3; a possible D gene is TRBD1 (5 bases). V was pared by 2 bases and J by 0 bases, with 11 bases between. The CDR3 runs to 16 residues. The germline V gene encodes CDR1 MNHEY and CDR2 SVGAGI. The CDR3 spells CASSYPDSNSGNTIYF. The CDR3 coding sequence is TGTGCCAGCAGTTACCCTGACAGCAACTCTGGAAACACCATATATTTT.

V usage is TRBV12-5 and J usage is TRBJ1-2; D may be TRBD1 (5 bases). CDR3 size: 16 residues. The germline V gene has CDR1 LGHNT and CDR2 FRNRAP. The V end was cut by 4 bases, the J end by 3 bases, with 18 bases between. The CDR3 reads CASGSSKGPRDYGYTF. CDR3 bases: TGTGCTAGTGGTTCCTCAAAGGGGCCGAGAGACTATGGCTACACCTTC.

The chain is built from TRBV4-2 and TRBJ1-5; 8 nucleotides align to TRBD1. Trimming at V came to 2 bases and at J to 1 base, leaving 1 base not matched to a gene. From germline, CDR1 is LGHNA and CDR2 YNFKEQ. The CDR3 has 15 residues. The CDR3 region is CASSQTGGSNQPQHF. The CDR3 region has the DNA TGTGCCAGCAGCCAAACAGGGGGGAGCAATCAGCCCCAGCATTTT.

This clone occurred once. The rearrangement joins TRBV6-1 to TRBJ1-2, with 8 bases fitting TRBD1. With 1 base clipped from V and 2 bases from J, the junction kept 3 bases outside the gene matches. The CDR3 consists of 15 residues. Per the germline V gene, CDR1 is MNHNS and CDR2 is SASEGT. The CDR3 coding sequence is TGTGCCAGCAGTGAAGTATGGACAGGGAACTATGGCTACACCTTC. Protein product: CASSEVWTGNYGYTF.

The chain links TRBV11-2 to TRBJ1-2, with 12 bases matching TRBD1. The V gene's germline CDR1 is SGHAT and CDR2 FQNNGV. J lost 4 bases, V lost 3 bases, and 3 bases had no gene match. The CDR3 covers 15 residues. The CDR3 coding sequence is TGTGCCAGCAGCTTTGGGACAGGGGGCGCCTATGGCTACACCTTC. Amino acid sequence: CASSFGTGGAYGYTF.

The chain couples TRBV9 to TRBJ1-6; D is unresolved. The CDR3 loop spans 16 amino acids. The V end was cut by 4 bases, the J end by 0 bases, with 11 bases between. CDR1 and CDR2 from the germline V gene are SGDLS and YYNGEE. In DNA, the CDR3 is TGTGCCAGCAGCCCGCTGGGGAGCTCCTATAATTCACCCCTCCACTTT. Residues: CASSPLGSSYNSPLHF. The complete variable domain, with remaining parts taken from reference TRBV9 and TRBJ1-6, reads DSGVTQTPKHLITATGQRVTLRCSPRSGDLSVYWYQQSLDQGLQFLIQYYNGEERAKGNILERFSAQQFPDLHSELNLSSLELGDSALYFCASSPLGSSYNSPLHFGNGTRLTVT.

The chain links TRBV6-2 or TRBV6-3 to TRBJ2-2; TRBD2 agrees at 8 bases. Germline trimming cut 2 bases from V and 4 bases from J; bases unmatched to any gene: 12. The CDR3 length is 18 residues. Looked up from germline, CDR1 is MNHEY and CDR2 is SVGEGT. The CDR3 DNA reads TGTGCCAGCAGTTACATAGATAGCGGGGATCCGGGCACCGGGGAGCTGTTTTTT. It is translated as CASSYIDSGDPGTGELFF.

This clone has just one count. V gene TRBV7-9 combines with J gene TRBJ2-7, with unresolved D. Per the germline V gene, CDR1 is SEHNR and CDR2 is FQNEAQ (reference sequence). The V and J ends lost 5 bases and 4 bases respectively, with 9 bases between them. This CDR3 spans 12 amino acids. In DNA, the CDR3 is TGTGCCAGCAGCGGATCGGGTTACGAGCAGTACTTC. This sequence encodes CASSGSGYEQYF.

J is TRBJ2-1 and V is TRBV12-3 or TRBV12-4; D gene unclear. V lost 3 bases and J 0 bases, leaving 3 bases between the germline ends. The CDR3 is 13 amino acids. The CDR3 DNA is TGTGCCAGCAGTTTCAACTCCTACAATGAGCAGTTCTTC. It is translated as CASSFNSYNEQFF.

This clone was found once. The chain carries TRBV7-9 and TRBJ1-5, with D tentatively TRBD1 (5 bases). With 5 bases removed from V and 3 bases from J, the gap between germline ends came to 11 bases. The CDR3 length is 14 residues. CDR1 is SEHNR and CDR2 is FQNEAQ in the germline V gene (reference sequence). The CDR3: CASSLQGHNQPQHF. CDR3 bases: TGTGCCAGCAGCCTTCAGGGTCACAATCAGCCCCAGCATTTT.

This chain links TRBV9 with TRBJ2-7; D is possibly TRBD1 (5 bases). V lost 0 bases and J 5 bases, leaving 18 bases between the germline ends. CDR1 and CDR2 from the germline V gene are SGDLS and YYNGEE. The CDR3 spans 16 residues. The CDR3 region is CASSVGVQALLDEQYF. The CDR3 coding sequence is TGTGCCAGCAGCGTAGGCGTACAGGCTCTCCTAGACGAGCAGTACTTC.

The sample holds one count of this clone. The rearrangement joins TRBV10-3 to TRBJ2-1; D is possibly TRBD1 (6 bases). V was clipped by 3 bases and J by 1 base, with 10 bases between them. Germline assignment: CDR1 ENHRY and CDR2 SYGVKD. This CDR3 contains 15 residues. CDR3 in amino acids: CAISESGASYNEQFF. DNA for the CDR3: TGTGCCATCAGTGAATCAGGGGCTTCCTACAATGAGCAGTTCTTC.

The J gene is TRBJ1-2, the V gene TRBV10-3, with TRBD1 matching over 8 bases. This CDR3 has 12 residues. V shed 7 bases and J 8 bases; nucleotides not matched to a gene: 6. Germline V CDR1 and CDR2: ENHRY, SYGVKD. In DNA form, the CDR3 reads TGTGCCATCACCGACAGGGGAAAGGGCTACACCTTC. Translated: CAITDRGKGYTF.

This chain uses TRBV4-1 with TRBJ2-1; D possibly corresponds to TRBD1 (5 bases). The CDR3 has 15 residues. The ends were cut back, 1 base at V and 15 bases at J, with 22 bases in the middle. Germline V lookup: CDR1 MGHRA, CDR2 YSYEKL. In DNA, the CDR3 is TGCGCCAGCAGCCAAGGAAATCGCGCACAGGTAGAGGTGTTCTTC. It translates to CASSQGNRAQVEVFF.